This T cell receptor beta chain was found in a study of T cell responses to AZD1222 COVID-19 vaccine. About the research overall: Investigators merged groups given second doses at roughly 4 or roughly 12 weeks. Study results and caveats: Spike as a whole was targeted by vaccine-associated CD4 TCRs, dominant at 160-218 and 743-854. White British donors predominated, females outnumbered males, and clonal diversity was possibly underestimated. Unmutated variant regions reportedly attract nearly half of all spike-specific TCRs.

As concerns this clone: The target antigen is unknown.

Germline V lookup: CDR1 LNHNV, CDR2 YYDKDF (reference sequence). V was cut by 0 bases and J by 10 bases, with 9 bases left in between. The CDR3 spans 12 residues. Assay: immunoSEQ multiplex PCR; the TCRdb copy retains only in-frame clones and omits some. This table holds 65,000 to 70,000 clones, about four fifths found once. V usage is TRBV15 and J usage is TRBJ1-1, with D perhaps matching TRBD1 (6 bases). The clonotype originates from an adult in good health. The source material was peripheral blood, sampled on day 0 of AZD1222 vaccination. CDR3 DNA sequence: TGTGCCACCAGCAGAGATCAACAGGGAGCTTTCTTT. This codes for CATSRDQQGAFF.